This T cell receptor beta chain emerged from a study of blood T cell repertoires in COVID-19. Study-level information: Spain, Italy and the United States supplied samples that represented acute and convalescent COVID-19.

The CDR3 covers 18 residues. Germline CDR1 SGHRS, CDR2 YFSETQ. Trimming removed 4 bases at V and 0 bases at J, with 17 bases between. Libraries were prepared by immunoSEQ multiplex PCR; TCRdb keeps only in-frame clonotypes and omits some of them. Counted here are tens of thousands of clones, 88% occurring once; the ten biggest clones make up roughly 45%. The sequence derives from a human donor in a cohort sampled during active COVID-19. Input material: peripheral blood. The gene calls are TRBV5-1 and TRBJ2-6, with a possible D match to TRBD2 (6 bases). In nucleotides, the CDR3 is TGCGCCAGCAGCACGGAGGGCAGGGTGAACTCTGGGGCCAACGTCCTGACTTTC. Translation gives CASSTEGRVNSGANVLTF.